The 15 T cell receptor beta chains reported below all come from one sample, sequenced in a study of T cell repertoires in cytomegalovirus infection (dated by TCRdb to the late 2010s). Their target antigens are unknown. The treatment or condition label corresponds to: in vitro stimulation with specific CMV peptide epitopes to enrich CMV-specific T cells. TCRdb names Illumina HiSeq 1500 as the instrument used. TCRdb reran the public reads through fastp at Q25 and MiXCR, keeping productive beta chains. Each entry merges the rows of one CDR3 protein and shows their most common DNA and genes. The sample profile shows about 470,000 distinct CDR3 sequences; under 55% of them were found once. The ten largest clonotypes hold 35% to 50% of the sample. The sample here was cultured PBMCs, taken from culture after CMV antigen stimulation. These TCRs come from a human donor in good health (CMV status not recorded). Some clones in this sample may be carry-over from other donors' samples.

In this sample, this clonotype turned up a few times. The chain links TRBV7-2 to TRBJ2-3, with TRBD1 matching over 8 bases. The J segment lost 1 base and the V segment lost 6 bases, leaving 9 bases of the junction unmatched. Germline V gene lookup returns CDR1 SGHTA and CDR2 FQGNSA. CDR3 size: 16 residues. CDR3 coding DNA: TGTGCCAGCAGTCGGAGCGACAGGGGCGGCACAGATACGCAGTATTTT. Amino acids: CASSRSDRGGTDTQYF.

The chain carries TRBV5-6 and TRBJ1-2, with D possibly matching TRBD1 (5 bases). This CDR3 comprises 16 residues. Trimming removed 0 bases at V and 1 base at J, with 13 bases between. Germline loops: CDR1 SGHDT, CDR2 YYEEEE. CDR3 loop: CASSLDGGQGNYGYTF. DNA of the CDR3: TGTGCCAGCAGCTTGGATGGAGGGCAGGGTAACTATGGCTACACCTTC.

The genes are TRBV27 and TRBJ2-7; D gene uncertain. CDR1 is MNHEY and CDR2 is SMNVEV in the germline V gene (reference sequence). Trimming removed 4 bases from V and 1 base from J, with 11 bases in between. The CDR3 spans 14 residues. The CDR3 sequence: CASSSSLKSYEQYF. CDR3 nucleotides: TGTGCCAGCAGTTCTTCCCTAAAATCCTACGAGCAGTACTTC.

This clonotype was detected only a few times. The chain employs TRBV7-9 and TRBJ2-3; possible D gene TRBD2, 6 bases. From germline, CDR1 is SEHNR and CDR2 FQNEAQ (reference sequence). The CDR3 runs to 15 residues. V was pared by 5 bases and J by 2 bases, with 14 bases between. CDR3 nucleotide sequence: TGTGCCAGCAGCCCCCGTAGCGGACACACAGATACGCAGTATTTT. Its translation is CASSPRSGHTDTQYF.

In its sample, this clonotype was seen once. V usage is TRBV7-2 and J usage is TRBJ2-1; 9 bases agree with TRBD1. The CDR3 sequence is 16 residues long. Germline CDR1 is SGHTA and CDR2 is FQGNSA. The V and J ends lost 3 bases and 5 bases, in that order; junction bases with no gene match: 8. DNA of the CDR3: TGTGCCAGCAGCTTTTACCCGGGACAGGGTAACAATGAGCAGTTCTTC. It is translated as CASSFYPGQGNNEQFF.

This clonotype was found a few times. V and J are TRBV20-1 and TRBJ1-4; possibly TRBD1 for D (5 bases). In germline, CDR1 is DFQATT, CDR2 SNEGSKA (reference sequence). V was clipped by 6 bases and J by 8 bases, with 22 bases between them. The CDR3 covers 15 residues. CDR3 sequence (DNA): TGCAGTGCCGCCAAACCAGGGTTAAGGGGAGAAAAACTGTTTTTT. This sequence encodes CSAAKPGLRGEKLFF.

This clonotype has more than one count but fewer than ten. The CDR3 region is CASSLQGGPQHF. In DNA form, the CDR3 reads TGTGCCAGCAGCCTACAGGGGGGGCCCCAGCATTTT. The chain recombines TRBV12-3 or TRBV12-4 with TRBJ1-5; 8 bases align to TRBD1. The CDR3 is 12 residues long. Losses at the gene ends were 6 bases for V and 9 bases for J; bases not matched to a gene: 4.

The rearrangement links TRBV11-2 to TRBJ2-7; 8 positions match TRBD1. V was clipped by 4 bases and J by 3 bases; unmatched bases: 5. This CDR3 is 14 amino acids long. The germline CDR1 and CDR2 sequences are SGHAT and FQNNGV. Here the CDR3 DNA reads TGTGCCAGCAGCTCCAGGGGGCCCCACTACGAGCAGTACTTC. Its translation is CASSSRGPHYEQYF.

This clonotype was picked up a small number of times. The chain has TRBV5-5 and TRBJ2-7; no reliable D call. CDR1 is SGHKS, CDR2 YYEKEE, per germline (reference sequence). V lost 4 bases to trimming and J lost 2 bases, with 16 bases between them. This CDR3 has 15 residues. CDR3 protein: CASSVGLGYPYEQYF. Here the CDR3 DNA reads TGTGCCAGCAGCGTGGGGTTGGGGTACCCCTACGAGCAGTACTTC.

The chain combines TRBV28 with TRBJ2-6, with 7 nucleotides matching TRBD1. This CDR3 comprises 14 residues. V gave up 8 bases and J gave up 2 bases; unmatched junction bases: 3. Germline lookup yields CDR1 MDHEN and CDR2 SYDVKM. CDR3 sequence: CASLQGTGANVLTF. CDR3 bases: TGTGCCAGCTTACAGGGGACTGGGGCCAACGTCCTGACTTTC.

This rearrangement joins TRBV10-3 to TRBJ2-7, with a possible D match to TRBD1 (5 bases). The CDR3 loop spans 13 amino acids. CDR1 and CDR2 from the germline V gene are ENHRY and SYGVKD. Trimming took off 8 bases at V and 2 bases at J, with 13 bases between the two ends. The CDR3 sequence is CAIGFRETYEQYF. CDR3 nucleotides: TGTGCCATCGGGTTCAGGGAAACCTACGAGCAGTACTTC.

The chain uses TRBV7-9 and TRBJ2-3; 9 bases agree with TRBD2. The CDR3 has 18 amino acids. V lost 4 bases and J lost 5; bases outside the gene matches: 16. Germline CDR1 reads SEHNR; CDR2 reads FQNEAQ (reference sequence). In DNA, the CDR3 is TGTGCCAGCAGCTCGGTTCCAGCGGGGCGGGGGGGCGGAGATACGCAGTATTTT. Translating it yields CASSSVPAGRGGGDTQYF. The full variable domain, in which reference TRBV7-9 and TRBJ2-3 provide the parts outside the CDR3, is DTGVSQNPRHKITKRGQNVTFRCDPISEHNRLYWYRQTLGQGPEFLTYFQNEAQLEKSRLLSDRFSAERPKGSFSTLEIQRTEQGDSAMYLCASSSVPAGRGGGDTQYFGPGTRLTVL.

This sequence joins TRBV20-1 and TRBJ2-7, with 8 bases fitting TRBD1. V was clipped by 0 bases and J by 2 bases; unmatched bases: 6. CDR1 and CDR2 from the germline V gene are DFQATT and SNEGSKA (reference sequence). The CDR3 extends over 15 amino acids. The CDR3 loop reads CSARDSGTGTYEQYF. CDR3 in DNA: TGCAGTGCTAGAGATTCCGGGACAGGAACCTACGAGCAGTACTTC.

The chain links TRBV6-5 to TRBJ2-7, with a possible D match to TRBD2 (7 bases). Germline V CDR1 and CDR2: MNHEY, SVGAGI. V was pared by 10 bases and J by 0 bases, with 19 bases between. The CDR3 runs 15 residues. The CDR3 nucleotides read TGTGCCACCAAGGGAGAGGGAGGGGGCTCCTACGAGCAGTACTTC. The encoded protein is CATKGEGGGSYEQYF.

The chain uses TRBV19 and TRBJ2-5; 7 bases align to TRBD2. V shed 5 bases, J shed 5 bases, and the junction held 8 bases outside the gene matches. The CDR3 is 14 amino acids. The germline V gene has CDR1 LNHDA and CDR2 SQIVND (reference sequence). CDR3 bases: TGTGCCAGTAGTCCGGCGGGAGCATCCGAGACCCAGTACTTC. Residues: CASSPAGASETQYF.